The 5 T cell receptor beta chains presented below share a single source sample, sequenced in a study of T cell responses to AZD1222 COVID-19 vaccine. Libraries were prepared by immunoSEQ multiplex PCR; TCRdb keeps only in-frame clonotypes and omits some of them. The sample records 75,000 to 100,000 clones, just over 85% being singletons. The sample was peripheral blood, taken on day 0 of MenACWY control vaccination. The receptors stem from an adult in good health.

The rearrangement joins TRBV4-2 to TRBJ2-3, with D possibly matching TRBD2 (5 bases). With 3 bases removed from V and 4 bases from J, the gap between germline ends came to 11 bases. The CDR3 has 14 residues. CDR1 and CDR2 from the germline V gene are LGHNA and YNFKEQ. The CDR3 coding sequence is TGTGCCAGCAGCCAGGGGAGAACCTCAGATACGCAGTATTTT. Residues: CASSQGRTSDTQYF.

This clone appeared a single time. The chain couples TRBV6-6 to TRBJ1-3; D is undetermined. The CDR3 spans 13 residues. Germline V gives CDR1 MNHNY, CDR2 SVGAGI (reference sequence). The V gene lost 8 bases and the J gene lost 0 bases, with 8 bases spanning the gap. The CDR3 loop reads CASLAFSGNTIYF. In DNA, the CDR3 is TGTGCCAGCCTGGCCTTCTCTGGAAACACCATATATTTT.

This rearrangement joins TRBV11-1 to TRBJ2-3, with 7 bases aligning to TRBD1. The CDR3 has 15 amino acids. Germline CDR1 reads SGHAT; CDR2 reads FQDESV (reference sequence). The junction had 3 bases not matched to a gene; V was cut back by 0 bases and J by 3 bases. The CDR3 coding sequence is TGTGCCAGCAGCTTAGCGGGACAGTCGACAGATACGCAGTATTTT. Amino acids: CASSLAGQSTDTQYF.

DNA for the CDR3: TGTGCCAGCAGCCAAGATCAGCAGGGCGCCTACAATGAGCAGTTCTTC. Encoded protein: CASSQDQQGAYNEQFF. V and J are TRBV4-2 and TRBJ2-1; possibly TRBD1 for D (5 bases). Looked up from germline, CDR1 is LGHNA and CDR2 is YNFKEQ. CDR3 length: 16 amino acids. Trimming cost V 0 bases and J 2 bases, with 11 bases left between them.

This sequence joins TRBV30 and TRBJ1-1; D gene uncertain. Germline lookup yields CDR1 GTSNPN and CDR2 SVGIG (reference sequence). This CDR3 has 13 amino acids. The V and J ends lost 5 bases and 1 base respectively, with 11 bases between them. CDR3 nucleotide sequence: TGTGCCTGGCGACAAGCATCGAACACTGAAGCTTTCTTT. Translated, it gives CAWRQASNTEAFF.